Below are 20 T cell receptor beta chains sequenced from a single sample in a study of OX40 agonist ivuxolimab in advanced cancers. This table comes from immunoSEQ multiplex PCR, and its TCRdb copy is limited to in-frame clones, with some not included. This repertoire shows some 70,000 clones, around 89% found once; its top ten account for less than 1%. The sequencing used CD4+ or CD8+ T cells sorted from blood, collected in a trial of the OX40 agonist ivuxolimab. These receptors came from an adult with an advanced solid tumor such as melanoma, head and neck, liver or kidney cancer.

V gene TRBV29-1 combines with J gene TRBJ1-2; TRBD1 aligns across 8 bases. The CDR3 runs 15 residues. Germline CDR1 is SQVTM and CDR2 is ANQGSEA. Trimming cost V 4 bases and J 9 bases; bases outside gene matches: 16. This CDR3 is CSVGPPGQVGSRYTF. In DNA form, the CDR3 reads TGCAGCGTTGGACCACCGGGACAGGTGGGCTCGCGCTACACCTTC.

V gene TRBV29-1 combines with J gene TRBJ2-1; 12 bases agree with TRBD1. V lost 4 bases, J lost 0 bases, and 16 bases stayed unmatched. Per the germline V gene, CDR1 is SQVTM and CDR2 is ANQGSEA. The CDR3 totals 20 residues. Here the CDR3 reads CSVAPTGGTGGPSSYNEQFF. CDR3 nucleotides: TGCAGCGTTGCCCCCACCGGTGGGACAGGGGGCCCCAGCTCCTACAATGAGCAGTTCTTC.

The chain carries TRBV5-4 and TRBJ2-6, with D perhaps assigned TRBD1 or TRBD2 (6 bases each). V shed 4 bases and J shed 3 bases, with 11 bases lying between them. Germline CDR1 is SGHNT and CDR2 is YYREEE (reference sequence). The CDR3 extends over 15 amino acids. CDR3 nucleotide sequence: TGTGCCAGCAGCGCCGGGGGCGTTGGGGCCAACGTCCTGACTTTC. This encodes CASSAGGVGANVLTF.

This rearrangement joins TRBV7-9 to TRBJ1-2; D possibly corresponds to TRBD1 (5 bases). Germline loops: CDR1 SEHNR, CDR2 FQNEAQ (reference sequence). This CDR3 spans 13 amino acids. Trimming took 1 base from V and 7 from J, leaving 10 bases between them. Here the CDR3 reads CASSLGAGVGYTF. The CDR3 nucleotides are TGTGCCAGCAGCTTAGGGGCGGGGGTTGGCTACACCTTC.

In this sample, this clone turned up a few times. V is TRBV5-4 and J is TRBJ2-1; possibly TRBD1 for D (6 bases). V gave up 0 bases and J gave up 5 bases, with 12 bases separating them. The germline CDR1 and CDR2 sequences are SGHNT and YYREEE (reference sequence). The CDR3 spans 15 residues. CDR3 DNA: TGTGCCAGCAGCTTGGGGCTAGGGGGAAACAATGAGCAGTTCTTC. Its translation is CASSLGLGGNNEQFF.

The DNA of the CDR3 is TGTGCCAGCAGTTTGTGGGGCCCGAACACTGAAGCTTTCTTT. Its protein product is CASSLWGPNTEAFF. The chain uses TRBV27 and TRBJ1-1, with a tentative D call TRBD1 (5 bases). With 3 bases removed from V and 1 base from J, the gap between germline ends came to 9 bases. CDR3 length: 14 amino acids. Looked up from germline, CDR1 is MNHEY and CDR2 is SMNVEV (reference sequence).

This clone is deemed medium-sized. The gene calls are TRBV19 and TRBJ1-2, with 9 bases identical to TRBD1. This CDR3 contains 14 residues. V was clipped by 7 bases and J by 4 bases; unmatched bases: 7. CDR1 LNHDA and CDR2 SQIVND come from the germline V gene (reference sequence). The CDR3 region is CASIRTGAFYGYTF. DNA of the CDR3: TGTGCCAGTATCCGGACAGGGGCTTTCTATGGCTACACCTTC.

The chain's CDR3 is CASSYGQGRDEQYF. The CDR3 nucleotides are TGTGCCAGCAGTTATGGACAGGGGCGGGACGAGCAGTACTTC. The V and J genes are TRBV6-5 and TRBJ2-7, with TRBD1 matching over 9 bases. This CDR3 is 14 amino acids long. V trimming: 3 bases; J trimming: 5 bases; junction bases outside the gene matches: 5. Germline CDR1 is MNHEY and CDR2 is SVGAGI.

The chain combines TRBV28 with TRBJ2-7; TRBD2 is a possible D gene (5 bases). V lost 2 bases and J 9 bases, leaving 17 bases between the germline ends. Germline assignment: CDR1 MDHEN and CDR2 SYDVKM. The CDR3 is 14 residues long. CDR3 DNA sequence: TGTGCCAGCAGTTTACCACAGCGGCGGACGGGGCAGTACTTC. Its translation: CASSLPQRRTGQYF.

This sequence joins TRBV11-2 and TRBJ2-7; 7 nucleotides match TRBD2. V lost 5 bases, J lost 6 bases, and 13 bases stayed unmatched. CDR1 SGHAT and CDR2 FQNNGV come from the germline V gene. The CDR3 spans 15 residues. In DNA form, the CDR3 reads TGTGCCAGCAGCCCCCAGGCGGGAGTAATCGGCGAGCAGTACTTC. Its protein product is CASSPQAGVIGEQYF. The variable domain in full, with the rest retrieved from reference TRBV11-2 and TRBJ2-7, is EAGVAQSPRYKIIEKRQSVAFWCNPISGHATLYWYQQILGQGPKLLIQFQNNGVVDDSQLPKDRFSAERLKGVDSTLKIQPAKLEDSAVYLCASSPQAGVIGEQYFGPGTRLTVT.

V is TRBV5-1 and J is TRBJ1-5; D remains ambiguous. Trimming removed 0 bases at V and 4 bases at J, with 11 bases between. The CDR3 has 15 amino acids. Germline-derived CDR1 and CDR2 are SGHRS and YFSETQ. CDR3 sequence: CASSLDATRNQPQHF. In DNA form, the CDR3 reads TGCGCCAGCAGCTTGGACGCTACAAGGAATCAGCCCCAGCATTTT.

The DNA of the CDR3 is TGTGCCTGGAGTTTTACACGTAGCCCATTAGGGCAGTACTTC. Translating it yields CAWSFTRSPLGQYF. The V and J genes are TRBV30 and TRBJ2-7; D is ambiguous. The germline V gene has CDR1 GTSNPN and CDR2 SVGIG (reference sequence). This CDR3 comprises 14 residues. Trimming took off 2 bases at V and 9 bases at J, with 20 bases between the two ends.

V and J are TRBV28 and TRBJ2-7; D is ambiguous. The V end lost 7 bases, the J end lost 3 bases, and 10 bases lay between the germline ends. Looked up from germline, CDR1 is MDHEN and CDR2 is SYDVKM. CDR3 size: 12 residues. The chain's CDR3 is CASKDQNYEQYF. CDR3 DNA: TGTGCCAGCAAGGACCAAAACTACGAGCAGTACTTC.

The V gene is TRBV5-1, the J gene TRBJ2-5; 7 bases agree with TRBD2. The CDR3 has 15 residues. Germline-derived CDR1 and CDR2 are SGHRS and YFSETQ. V shed 5 bases and J 1 base; nucleotides not matched to a gene: 8. The CDR3 spells CASSSAGVSQETQYF. The CDR3 DNA reads TGCGCCAGCAGTTCCGCGGGAGTCTCCCAAGAGACCCAGTACTTC.

The chain links TRBV12-2 to TRBJ1-2. TRBV12-2 is termed a pseudogene. CDR3 length equals 16 residues. This CDR3 reads CASRFHLGEGSGGYTF. Written as DNA, the CDR3 is TGTGCAAGTCGCTTTCACCTCGGCGAGGGATCGGGTGGCTACACCTTC.

The J gene is TRBJ2-7, the V gene TRBV5-6, with 9 bases identical to TRBD1. V trimming: 4 bases; J trimming: 5 bases; junction bases outside the gene matches: 4. The CDR3 runs to 13 residues. Looked up from germline, CDR1 is SGHDT and CDR2 is YYEEEE. Here the CDR3 reads CASSRDRVHEQYF. Here the CDR3 DNA reads TGTGCCAGCAGCCGGGACAGGGTCCACGAGCAGTACTTC. The full variable domain, with the rest looked up from reference TRBV5-6 and TRBJ2-7, is DAGVTQSPTHLIKTRGQQVTLRCSPKSGHDTVSWYQQALGQGPQFIFQYYEEEERQRGNFPDRFSGHQFPNYSSELNVNALLLGDSALYLCASSRDRVHEQYFGPGTRLTVT.

This clone was detected once. The chain combines TRBV28 with TRBJ2-1; D gene ambiguous. Trimming took off 4 bases at V and 7 bases at J, with 11 bases between the two ends. Germline assignment: CDR1 MDHEN and CDR2 SYDVKM. The CDR3 extends over 13 amino acids. The DNA of the CDR3 is TGTGCCAGCAGTTCCGGACGGCGTAATGAGCAGTTCTTC. This sequence encodes CASSSGRRNEQFF.

V is TRBV7-6 and J is TRBJ2-1; the match to TRBD2 covers 11 bases. The V gene end was trimmed by 1 base and the J gene end by 8 bases; junction bases not matched to a gene: 4. This CDR3 region has 15 residues. Germline V lookup: CDR1 SGHVS, CDR2 FNYEAQ. CDR3 bases: TGTGCCAGCAGCTTAGAAGCTAGCGGGAGGTATGAGCAGTTCTTC. It is translated as CASSLEASGRYEQFF.

The chain combines TRBV21-1 with TRBJ1-1. TRBV21-1 is deemed a pseudogene. The CDR3 is 15 residues long. In DNA form, the CDR3 reads TGTGCCAGCAGCTCGCTAGGGGGGGTATGGACTGAAGCTTTCTTT. Translated, it gives CASSSLGGVWTEAFF.

The rearrangement uses TRBV11-2 and TRBJ2-3; D gene unclear. Germline V CDR1 and CDR2: SGHAT, FQNNGV. Trimming took off 0 bases at V and 4 bases at J, with 11 bases between the two ends. The CDR3 extends over 15 amino acids. The CDR3 DNA reads TGTGCCAGCAGCTTAGATGGGCGTCCCGCAGATACGCAGTATTTT. It codes for CASSLDGRPADTQYF.